This T cell receptor beta chain was documented in a study of patients and donors after allogeneic stem cell transplantation. TCRdb reanalysed the RT-PCR reads using MiXCR and keeps one entry per CDR3 protein. The table has about 200,000 distinct CDR3 sequences, 40% to 45% seen once. In germline, CDR1 is MDHEN, CDR2 SYDVKM. CDR3 length: 13 residues. V was cut by 3 bases and J by 0 bases, with 6 bases left in between. The receptor was isolated from a human donor who was either an allogeneic HSCT recipient or a stem cell or donor lymphocyte infusion donor (not recorded which). It is not recorded whose cells these are; they may come from a transplant donor. The chain combines TRBV28 with TRBJ2-7; D is unresolved. Sample: blood, either unsorted or a sorted T cell fraction (not recorded which). In DNA form, the CDR3 reads TGTGCCAGCAGTTTTTTGCCCTCCTACGAGCAGTACTTC. The encoded protein is CASSFLPSYEQYF.